This T cell receptor (beta chain) originates from a study of blood T cell repertoires in COVID-19. Germline V lookup: CDR1 LGHNA, CDR2 YSLEER. Trimming at V came to 1 base and at J to 1 base, leaving 1 base not matched to a gene. CDR3 size: 16 residues. Method: immunoSEQ multiplex PCR; TCRdb's copy keeps in-frame clones and lacks some. The table lists fewer than 250,000 clones, around four fifths of them singletons. This clone was seen more than once but under ten times. The receptor was isolated from a woman aged 45-65 years who had been exposed to COVID-19. The rearrangement uses TRBV4-3 and TRBJ1-5; TRBD1 matches 10 bases. The sequencing input was PBMCs or T cells enriched from blood (not recorded which). This CDR3 is CASSQGTGGSNQPQHF. The CDR3 DNA follows: TGCGCCAGCAGCCAAGGGACAGGGGGAAGCAATCAGCCCCAGCATTTT.